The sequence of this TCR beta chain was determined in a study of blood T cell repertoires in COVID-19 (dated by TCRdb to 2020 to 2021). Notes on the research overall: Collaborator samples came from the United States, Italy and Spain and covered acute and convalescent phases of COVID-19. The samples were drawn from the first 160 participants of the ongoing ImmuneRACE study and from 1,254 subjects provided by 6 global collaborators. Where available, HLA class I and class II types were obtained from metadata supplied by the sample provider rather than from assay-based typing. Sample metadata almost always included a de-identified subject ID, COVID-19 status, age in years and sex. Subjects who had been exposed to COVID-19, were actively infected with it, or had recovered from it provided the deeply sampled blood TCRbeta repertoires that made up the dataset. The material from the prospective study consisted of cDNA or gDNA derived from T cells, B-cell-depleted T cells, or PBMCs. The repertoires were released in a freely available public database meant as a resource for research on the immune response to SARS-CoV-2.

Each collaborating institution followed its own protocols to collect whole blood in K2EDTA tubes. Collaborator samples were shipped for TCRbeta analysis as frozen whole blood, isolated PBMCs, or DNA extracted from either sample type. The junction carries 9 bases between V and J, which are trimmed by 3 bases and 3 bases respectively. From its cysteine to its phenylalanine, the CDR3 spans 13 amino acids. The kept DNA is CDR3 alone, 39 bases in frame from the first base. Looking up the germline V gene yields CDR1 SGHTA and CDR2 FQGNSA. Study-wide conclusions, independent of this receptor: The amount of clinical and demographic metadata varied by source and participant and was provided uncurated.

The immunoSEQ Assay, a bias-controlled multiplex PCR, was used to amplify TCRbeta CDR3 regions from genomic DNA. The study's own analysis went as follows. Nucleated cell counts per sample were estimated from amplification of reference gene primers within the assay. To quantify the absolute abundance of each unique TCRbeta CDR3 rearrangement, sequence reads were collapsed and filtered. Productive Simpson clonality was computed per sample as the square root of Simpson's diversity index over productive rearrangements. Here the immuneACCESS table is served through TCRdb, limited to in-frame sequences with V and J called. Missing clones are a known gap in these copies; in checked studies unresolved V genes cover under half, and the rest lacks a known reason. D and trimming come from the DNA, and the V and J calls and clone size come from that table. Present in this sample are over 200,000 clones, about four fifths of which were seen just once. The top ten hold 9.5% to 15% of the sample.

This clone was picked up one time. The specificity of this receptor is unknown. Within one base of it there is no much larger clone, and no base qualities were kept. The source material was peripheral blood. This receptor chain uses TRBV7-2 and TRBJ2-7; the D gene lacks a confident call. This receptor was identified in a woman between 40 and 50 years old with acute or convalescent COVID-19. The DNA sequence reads TGTGCCAGCAGCTTCGCGGATCTCTACGAGCAGTACTTC. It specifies CASSFADLYEQYF.